One and the same sample provided the 27 T cell receptor beta chains below, sequenced in a study of breast tumors, draining lymph nodes, adjacent tissues. A single record per CDR3 protein comes from TCRdb applying MiXCR to the multiplex PCR reads. The data contain some 65,000 distinct CDR3 sequences, 40% to 45% of them singletons. The sequenced sample consisted of breast tumor tissue. The receptors stem from a female donor with breast cancer. Some clones in this sample may be carry-over from other donors' samples.

The chain's CDR3 is CSAKGRPNTEAFF. CDR3 DNA sequence: TGCAGTGCGAAGGGACGGCCGAACACTGAAGCTTTCTTT. The chain recombines TRBV20-1 with TRBJ1-1, with a weak D call TRBD1 (5 bases). V gave up 6 bases and J gave up 1 base, with 12 bases separating them. The germline CDR1 and CDR2 sequences are DFQATT and SNEGSKA (reference sequence). The CDR3 loop spans 13 amino acids.

This clonotype was detected ten times or more. This rearrangement joins TRBV7-2 to TRBJ1-2; no clear D. V shed 3 bases and J shed 6 bases, with 14 bases lying between them. Germline values: CDR1 SGHTA, CDR2 FQGNSA. The CDR3 covers 14 residues. Here the CDR3 DNA reads TGTGCCAGCAGCTTGAGCGGCGTCAACAATGGCTACACCTTC. This gives the protein CASSLSGVNNGYTF.

The rearrangement joins TRBV5-4 to TRBJ2-4, with TRBD2 matching over 7 bases. CDR1 SGHNT and CDR2 YYREEE come from the germline V gene (reference sequence). The CDR3 runs to 15 residues. The ends lost 0 bases at V and 5 bases at J; junction bases unmatched: 5. CDR3 in DNA: TGTGCCAGCAGCTTGGGAGCGGGGACGGAAAACATTCAGTACTTC. It yields the protein CASSLGAGTENIQYF.

CDR3 in DNA: TGTGCCAGCTCTGCGACAGGGGCCCTTAACTATGGCTACACCTTC. It codes for CASSATGALNYGYTF. This chain connects TRBV12-3 or TRBV12-4 to TRBJ1-2; 8 positions match TRBD1. The CDR3 loop spans 15 amino acids. V gave up 8 bases and J gave up 1 base; unmatched junction bases: 9.

This clonotype turned up a few times. The chain's CDR3 is CASSHRLAGGQADTQYF. In DNA form, the CDR3 reads TGTGCCAGCAGCCACCGACTAGCGGGGGGGCAAGCAGATACGCAGTATTTT. The V gene is TRBV3-1, the J gene TRBJ2-3; TRBD2 matches 14 bases. The CDR3 has 17 residues. The germline gives CDR1 LGHDT, CDR2 YNNKEL (reference sequence). The trim removed 3 bases at V and 4 bases at J, leaving 6 bases unmatched.

J is TRBJ2-5 and V is TRBV7-8; perhaps TRBD1 as D (6 bases). V gave up 8 bases and J gave up 2 bases, with 12 bases separating them. The CDR3 runs to 13 residues. Germline CDR1 reads SGHVS; CDR2 reads FQNEAQ. The CDR3 sequence is CASESGQQETQYF. CDR3 coding DNA: TGTGCCAGCGAATCGGGACAACAAGAGACCCAGTACTTC.

The table lists this clonotype with many counts. The rearrangement joins TRBV12-3 or TRBV12-4 to TRBJ1-2, with D possibly being TRBD1 (5 bases). The germline V and J ends were trimmed by 6 bases and 8 bases, with 22 bases remaining between them. The CDR3 totals 15 residues. The CDR3 DNA sequence: TGTGCCAGCAGCGCGACCGGGACCCGATTTAAGGGCTACACCTTC. Encoded protein: CASSATGTRFKGYTF.

The table lists this clonotype with a few counts. It may be a read error: a sequence one base away is much more abundant. V and J are TRBV6-5 and TRBJ1-6; 9 bases fit TRBD1. Germline V CDR1 and CDR2: MNHEY, SVGAGI. The CDR3 runs to 16 residues. This CDR3 reads CASSHSTGGFNSPLHF. For the CDR3, the DNA is TGTGCCAGCAGTCACTCAACAGGGGGCTTTAATTCACCCCTCCACTTT.

This clonotype qualifies as medium-sized. The rearrangement links TRBV7-9 to TRBJ1-4; no firm D call. V shed 1 base and J shed 4 bases, with 7 bases lying between them. Germline V gene lookup returns CDR1 SEHNR and CDR2 FQNEAQ (reference sequence). CDR3 length: 14 residues. The CDR3 bases are TGTGCCAGCAGCTTAGAACAGCGTAATGAAAAACTGTTTTTT. Translation: CASSLEQRNEKLFF.

The J gene is TRBJ1-2, the V gene TRBV2; possibly TRBD1 for D (5 bases). Germline CDR1 and CDR2: SNHLY and FYNNEI. Trimming cost V 7 bases and J 2 bases, with 11 bases left between them. The CDR3 runs to 13 residues. CDR3 sequence: CASTRGGNYGYTF. The CDR3 DNA follows: TGTGCCAGCACACGCGGGGGGAACTATGGCTACACCTTC. Using reference TRBV2 and TRBJ1-2 for the parts outside the CDR3, the full variable domain is EPEVTQTPSHQVTQMGQEVILRCVPISNHLYFYWYRQILGQKVEFLVSFYNNEISEKSEIFDDQFSVERPDGSNFTLKIRSTKLEDSAMYFCASTRGGNYGYTFGSGTRLTVV.

This clonotype was seen once. A read error may account for a junction end that differs from germline. The chain couples TRBV6-1 to TRBJ2-7; D tentatively fits TRBD1 or TRBD2 (5 bases each). The CDR3 length is 17 residues. Germline values: CDR1 MNHNS, CDR2 SASEGT. Here the CDR3 reads CANSEPWTGTGTYEQYF. Written as DNA, the CDR3 is TGCGCCAACAGTGAACCATGGACCGGGACCGGCACCTACGAGCAGTACTTC.

The V and J genes are TRBV7-2 and TRBJ2-3; D call uncertain. V was cut by 0 bases and J by 4 bases, with 8 bases left in between. From germline, CDR1 is SGHTA and CDR2 FQGNSA. This CDR3 comprises 14 residues. For the CDR3, the DNA is TGTGCCAGCAGCTTAGCGGGATATTCAGATACGCAGTATTTT. As protein: CASSLAGYSDTQYF.

With regard to this clonotype: This may be a read error: a much more frequent sequence differs by one nucleotide. This sequence joins TRBV2 and TRBJ2-5; D is unclear. The CDR3 contains 13 residues. The V end lost 6 bases, the J end lost 7 bases, and 15 bases lay between the germline ends. Germline V gene data show CDR1 as SNHLY and CDR2 as FYNNEI. In DNA form, the CDR3 reads TGTGCCAGCAGACCGATTGATTCATTGACCCAGTACTTC. Its translation is CASRPIDSLTQYF.

This sequence joins TRBV29-1 and TRBJ2-7; D not resolved. This CDR3 region has 11 residues. Deletions cut 8 bases from V and 2 bases from J, with 10 bases between. CDR1 is SQVTM, CDR2 ANQGSEA, per germline. This CDR3 is CSMTGPYEQYF. CDR3 DNA sequence: TGCAGCATGACTGGCCCCTACGAGCAGTACTTC.

This sequence joins TRBV18 and TRBJ2-1; a weak D match, TRBD2 (5 bases). Trimming stripped 6 bases from V and 6 bases from J, with 15 bases between. Germline V CDR1 and CDR2: KGHSH, LQKENI. This CDR3 region has 14 residues. The CDR3 reads CASSELGGRNEQFF. CDR3 DNA: TGTGCCAGCTCTGAACTAGGCGGGCGCAATGAGCAGTTCTTC.

This clonotype occurred many times. The chain couples TRBV27 to TRBJ1-6, with 7 nucleotides matching TRBD1. The CDR3 extends over 16 amino acids. The trim removed 4 bases at V and 7 bases at J, leaving 10 bases unmatched. Germline V CDR1 and CDR2: MNHEY, SMNVEV (reference sequence). CDR3 in amino acids: CASSSGGTARNSPLHF. CDR3 DNA sequence: TGTGCCAGCAGTTCGGGAGGGACAGCGCGGAATTCACCCCTCCACTTT.

A few counts support this clonotype. A much larger clone sits a single nucleotide away, making a read error possible. V is TRBV19 and J is TRBJ1-5; TRBD1 might be the D (6 bases). CDR1 and CDR2 (germline): LNHDA, SQIVND (reference sequence). V was trimmed by 5 bases and J by 6 bases, leaving 35 bases between them. There are 21 residues in the CDR3. CDR3 in DNA: TGTGCCAGTAGTTCAACCACTTGTGGGCTGACTAACAGGGTGTGGACTCAGCCCCAGCATTTT. This codes for CASSSTTCGLTNRVWTQPQHF.

The V gene is TRBV9, the J gene TRBJ1-6; 9 positions agree with TRBD1. Germline V gene data show CDR1 as SGDLS and CDR2 as YYNGEE. The CDR3 consists of 15 residues. The V and J ends lost 5 bases and 7 bases, in that order; junction bases with no gene match: 7. As DNA, the CDR3 is TGTGCCAGCAGTGAGGGACAGGGCGGAAATTCACCCCTCCACTTT. Translation gives CASSEGQGGNSPLHF.

With regard to this clonotype: The junction does not match germline at one end; this may be a read error. This sequence joins TRBV6-5 and TRBJ2-5; TRBD2 is a possible D gene (5 bases). CDR1 is MNHEY and CDR2 is SVGAGI in the germline V gene. This CDR3 has 15 amino acids. CDR3 region: CASSHSKAGRLKLRF. For the CDR3, the DNA is TGTGCCAGCAGTCACTCGAAGGCGGGTCGACTCAAACTCCGCTTC.

This clonotype was recorded at least ten times. The chain has TRBV18 and TRBJ2-3; no reliable D call. Trimming removed 1 base from V and 1 base from J, with 9 bases in between. Germline CDR1 and CDR2: KGHSH and LQKENI. This CDR3 spans 15 amino acids. CDR3 sequence reads: CASSPQTPGTDTQYF. The CDR3, as DNA: TGTGCCAGCTCACCACAGACACCAGGCACAGATACGCAGTATTTT. The full variable domain, completed using reference TRBV18 and TRBJ2-3, is NAGVMQNPRHLVRRRGQEARLRCSPMKGHSHVYWYRQLPEEGLKFMVYLQKENIIDESGMPKERFSAEFPKEGPSILRIQQVVRGDSAAYFCASSPQTPGTDTQYFGPGTRLTVL.

As for this clonotype: This may be a read error, as it is one base from a much larger clone. This chain uses TRBV20-1 with TRBJ2-3, with TRBD2 matching over 8 bases. The germline gives CDR1 DFQATT, CDR2 SNEGSKA (reference sequence). CDR3 length equals 14 residues. CDR3 amino acids: CSVRSGLAKATQYF. In nucleotides, the CDR3 is TGCAGTGTTAGAAGTGGACTAGCAAAGGCTACGCAGTATTTT.

This clonotype was detected ten times or more. The chain is built from TRBV6-5 and TRBJ2-3, with 8 bases identical to TRBD2. CDR3 length equals 16 residues. CDR1 is MNHEY and CDR2 is SVGAGI in the germline V gene. V gave up 2 bases and J gave up 6 bases; unmatched junction bases: 10. The CDR3 nucleotides read TGTGCCAGCAGTTACCTTCGGGAGGGAGGGCACGATACGCAGTATTTT. Translation: CASSYLREGGHDTQYF.

This clonotype has a count of ten or more. This sequence joins TRBV9 and TRBJ1-2; possibly TRBD1 for D (6 bases). V gave up 2 bases and J gave up 0 bases, with 17 bases separating them. This CDR3 comprises 17 residues. The V gene's germline CDR1 is SGDLS and CDR2 YYNGEE. The CDR3 region is CASSVRDTLYTNYGYTF. DNA of the CDR3: TGTGCCAGCAGCGTGCGGGACACACTTTATACTAACTATGGCTACACCTTC.

This clonotype has more than one count but fewer than ten. The chain links TRBV25-1 to TRBJ1-4; 9 nucleotides match TRBD1. Germline trimming cut 6 bases from V and 6 bases from J; bases unmatched to any gene: 11. The CDR3 is 16 residues long. The germline V gene has CDR1 MGHDK and CDR2 SYGVNS. The CDR3 sequence: CASSLGWTGEDEKLFF. The CDR3 nucleotides are TGTGCCAGCAGCCTCGGATGGACAGGGGAGGATGAAAAACTGTTTTTT.

This clonotype turned up a few times. The chain is built from TRBV5-5 and TRBJ1-1; 8 bases align to TRBD1. Germline CDR1 is SGHKS and CDR2 is YYEKEE (reference sequence). Trimming cost V 4 bases and J 7 bases; bases outside gene matches: 9. The CDR3 is 14 amino acids. CDR3 sequence reads: CASSPTRQGLEAFF. The CDR3 DNA sequence: TGTGCCAGCAGCCCAACTCGACAGGGGCTTGAAGCTTTCTTT.

In the case of this clonotype: At one of its ends the junction is not consistent with the germline gene, which may arise from a read error. The chain recombines TRBV10-2 with TRBJ1-5, with 9 bases that match TRBD1. This CDR3 has 18 amino acids. Germline values: CDR1 WSHSY, CDR2 SAAADI. The CDR3 sequence is CASSWDRAGSLRSGPQHF. In nucleotides, the CDR3 is TGTGCCAGCAGCTGGGACAGGGCCGGTTCCCTTCGGAGTGGGCCCCAGCATTTT.

This clonotype appeared many times. The CDR3 sequence: CASSRELGALYEQYF. The CDR3 DNA reads as TGTGCCAGCAGCCGTGAATTGGGGGCTCTCTACGAGCAGTACTTC. The chain is built from TRBV4-2 and TRBJ2-7; D possibly corresponds to TRBD1 (6 bases). Per germline, CDR1 LGHNA and CDR2 YNFKEQ. The CDR3 covers 15 residues. Trimming cost V 4 bases and J 3 bases, with 16 bases left between them.